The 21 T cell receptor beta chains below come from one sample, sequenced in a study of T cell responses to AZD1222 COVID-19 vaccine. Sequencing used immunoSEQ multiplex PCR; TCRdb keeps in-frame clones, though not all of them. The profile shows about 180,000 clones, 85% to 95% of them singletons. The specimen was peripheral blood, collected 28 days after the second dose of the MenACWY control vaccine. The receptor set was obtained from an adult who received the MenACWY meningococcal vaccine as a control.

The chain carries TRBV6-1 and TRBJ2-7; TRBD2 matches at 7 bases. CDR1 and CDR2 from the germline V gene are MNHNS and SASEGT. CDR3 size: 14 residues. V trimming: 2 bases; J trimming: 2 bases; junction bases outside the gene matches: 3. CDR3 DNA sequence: TGTGCCAGCAGTGAACGGGGAGGGACCTACGAGCAGTACTTC. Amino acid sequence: CASSERGGTYEQYF.

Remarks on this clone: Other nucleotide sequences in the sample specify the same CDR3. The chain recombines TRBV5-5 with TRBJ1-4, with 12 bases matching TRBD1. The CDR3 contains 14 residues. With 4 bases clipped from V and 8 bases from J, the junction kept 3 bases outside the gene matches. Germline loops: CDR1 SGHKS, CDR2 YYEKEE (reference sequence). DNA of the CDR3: TGTGCCAGCAGCCTCGGGACAGGGGGCGAAAAACTGTTTTTT. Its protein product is CASSLGTGGEKLFF.

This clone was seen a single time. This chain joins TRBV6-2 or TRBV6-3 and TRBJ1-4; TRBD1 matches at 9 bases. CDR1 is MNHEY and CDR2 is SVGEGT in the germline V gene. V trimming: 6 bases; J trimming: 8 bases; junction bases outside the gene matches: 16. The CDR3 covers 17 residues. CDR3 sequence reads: CASSPGTGRRVDEKLFF. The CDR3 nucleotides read TGTGCCAGCAGCCCCGGGACAGGGAGGAGGGTAGACGAAAAACTGTTTTTT.

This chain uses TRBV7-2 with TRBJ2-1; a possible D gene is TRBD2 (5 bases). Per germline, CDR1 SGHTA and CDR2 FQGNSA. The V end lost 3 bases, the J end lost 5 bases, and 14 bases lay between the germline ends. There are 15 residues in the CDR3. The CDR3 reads CASSFSGVGNNEQFF. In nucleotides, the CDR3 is TGTGCCAGCAGCTTTTCCGGGGTCGGAAACAATGAGCAGTTCTTC.

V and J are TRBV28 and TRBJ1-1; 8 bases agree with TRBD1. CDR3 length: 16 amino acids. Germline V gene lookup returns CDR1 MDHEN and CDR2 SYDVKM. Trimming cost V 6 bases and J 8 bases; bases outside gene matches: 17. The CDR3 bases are TGTGCCAGCAGCTCACACGCCACGCAAGGACAGGGAGAAGCTTTCTTT. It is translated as CASSSHATQGQGEAFF.

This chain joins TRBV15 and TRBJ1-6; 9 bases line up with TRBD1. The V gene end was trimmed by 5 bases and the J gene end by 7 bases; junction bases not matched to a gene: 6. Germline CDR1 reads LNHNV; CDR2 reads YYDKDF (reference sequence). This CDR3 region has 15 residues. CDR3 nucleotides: TGTGCCACCAGCGGATGGACAGGGGTAAATTCACCCCTCCACTTT. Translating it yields CATSGWTGVNSPLHF.

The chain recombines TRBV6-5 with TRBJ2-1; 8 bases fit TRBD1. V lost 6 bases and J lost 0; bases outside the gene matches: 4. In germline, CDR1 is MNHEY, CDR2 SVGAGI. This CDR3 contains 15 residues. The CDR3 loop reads CASRTGDSSYNEQFF. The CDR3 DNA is TGTGCCAGCAGGACAGGGGATAGCTCCTACAATGAGCAGTTCTTC.

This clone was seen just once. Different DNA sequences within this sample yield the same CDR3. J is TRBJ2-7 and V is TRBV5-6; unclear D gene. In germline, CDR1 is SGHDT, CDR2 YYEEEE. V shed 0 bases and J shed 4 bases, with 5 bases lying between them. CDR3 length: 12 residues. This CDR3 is CASSLAAYEQYF. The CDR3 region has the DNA TGTGCCAGCAGCTTGGCGGCGTACGAGCAGTACTTC.

CDR3 nucleotide sequence: TGTGCCAGTAGTACGGCCGTGAACACTGAAGCTTTCTTT. This gives the protein CASSTAVNTEAFF. This chain connects TRBV19 to TRBJ1-1; no firm D call. CDR1 is LNHDA, CDR2 SQIVND, per germline (reference sequence). Trimming took 4 bases from V and 0 from J, leaving 6 bases between them. This CDR3 spans 13 amino acids.

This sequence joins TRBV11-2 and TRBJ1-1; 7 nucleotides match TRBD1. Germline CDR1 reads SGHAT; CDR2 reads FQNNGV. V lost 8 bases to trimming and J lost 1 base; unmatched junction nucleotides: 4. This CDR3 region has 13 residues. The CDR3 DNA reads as TGTGCCAGCCTTCGACAGGGGAACACTGAAGCTTTCTTT. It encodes CASLRQGNTEAFF.

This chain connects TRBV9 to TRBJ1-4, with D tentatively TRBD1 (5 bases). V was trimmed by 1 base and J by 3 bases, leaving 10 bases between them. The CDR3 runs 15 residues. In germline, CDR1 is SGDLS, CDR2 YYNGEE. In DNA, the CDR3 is TGTGCCAGCAGCGTAAAGGGACGGTCTAATGAAAAACTGTTTTTT. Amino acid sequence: CASSVKGRSNEKLFF.

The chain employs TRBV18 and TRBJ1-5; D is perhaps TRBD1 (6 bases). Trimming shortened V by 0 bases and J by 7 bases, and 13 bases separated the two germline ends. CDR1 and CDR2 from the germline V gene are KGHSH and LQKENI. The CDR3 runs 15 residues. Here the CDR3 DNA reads TGTGCCAGCTCACCACCAGGGGGATGGGGCCAGCCCCAGCATTTT. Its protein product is CASSPPGGWGQPQHF.

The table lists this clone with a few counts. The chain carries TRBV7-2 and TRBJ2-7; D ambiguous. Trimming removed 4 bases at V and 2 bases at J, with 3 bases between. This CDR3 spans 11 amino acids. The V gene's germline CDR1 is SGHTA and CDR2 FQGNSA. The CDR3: CASSSAYEQYF. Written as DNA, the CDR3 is TGTGCCAGCAGCTCTGCCTACGAGCAGTACTTC.

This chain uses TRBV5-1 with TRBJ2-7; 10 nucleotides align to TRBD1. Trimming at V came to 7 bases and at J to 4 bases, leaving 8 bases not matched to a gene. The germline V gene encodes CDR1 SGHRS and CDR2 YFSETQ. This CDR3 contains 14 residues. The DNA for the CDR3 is TGCGCCAGCGCCCGCTCGGGACAGGGGTACGAGCAGTACTTC. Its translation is CASARSGQGYEQYF.

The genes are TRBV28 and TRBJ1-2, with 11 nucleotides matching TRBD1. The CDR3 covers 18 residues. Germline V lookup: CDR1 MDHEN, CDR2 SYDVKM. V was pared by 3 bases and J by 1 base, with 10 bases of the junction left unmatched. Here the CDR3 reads CASSFLGTGTGGNYGYTF. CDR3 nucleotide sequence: TGTGCCAGCAGTTTTTTGGGCACCGGGACAGGGGGTAACTATGGCTACACCTTC.

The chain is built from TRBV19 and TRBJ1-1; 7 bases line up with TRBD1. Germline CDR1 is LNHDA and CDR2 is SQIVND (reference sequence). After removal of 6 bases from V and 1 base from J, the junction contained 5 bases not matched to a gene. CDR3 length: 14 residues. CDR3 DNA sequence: TGTGCCAGTAGGGGACAGCTTTCGAACACTGAAGCTTTCTTT. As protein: CASRGQLSNTEAFF. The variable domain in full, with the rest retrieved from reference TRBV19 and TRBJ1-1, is DGGITQSPKYLFRKEGQNVTLSCEQNLNHDAMYWYRQDPGQGLRLIYYSQIVNDFQKGDIAEGYSVSREKKESFPLTVTSAQKNPTAFYLCASRGQLSNTEAFFGQGTRLTVV.

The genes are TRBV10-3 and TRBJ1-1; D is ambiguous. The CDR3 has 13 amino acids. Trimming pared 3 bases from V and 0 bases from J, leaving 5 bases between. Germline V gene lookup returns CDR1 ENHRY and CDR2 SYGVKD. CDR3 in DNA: TGTGCCATCAGTGATAAGGTGAACACTGAAGCTTTCTTT. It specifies CAISDKVNTEAFF.

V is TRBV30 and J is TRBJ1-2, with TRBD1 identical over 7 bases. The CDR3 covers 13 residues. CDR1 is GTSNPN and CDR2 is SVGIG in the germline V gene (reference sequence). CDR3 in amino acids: CAQGGRHLGGYTF. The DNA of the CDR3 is TGTGCTCAGGGGGGCAGGCACTTAGGAGGCTACACCTTC.

The CDR3 DNA reads TGTGCCTGGAGTTGGCAGGGGAACTATGGCTACACCTTC. Translation: CAWSWQGNYGYTF. The chain uses TRBV30 and TRBJ1-2, with a weak D call TRBD1 (6 bases). Looked up from germline, CDR1 is GTSNPN and CDR2 is SVGIG (reference sequence). The CDR3 has 13 amino acids. Trimming stripped 2 bases from V and 2 bases from J, with 9 bases between.

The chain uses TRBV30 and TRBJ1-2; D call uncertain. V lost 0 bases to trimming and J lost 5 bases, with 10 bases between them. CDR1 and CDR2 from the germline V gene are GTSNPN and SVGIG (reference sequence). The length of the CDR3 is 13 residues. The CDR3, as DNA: TGTGCCTGGAGTGTATTAACCAGATATGGCTACACCTTC. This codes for CAWSVLTRYGYTF. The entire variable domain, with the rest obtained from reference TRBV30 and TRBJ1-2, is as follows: SQTIHQWPATLVQPVGSPLSLECTVEGTSNPNLYWYRQAAGRGLQLLFYSVGIGQISSEVPQNLSASRPQDRQFILSSKKLLLSDSGFYLCAWSVLTRYGYTFGSGTRLTVV.

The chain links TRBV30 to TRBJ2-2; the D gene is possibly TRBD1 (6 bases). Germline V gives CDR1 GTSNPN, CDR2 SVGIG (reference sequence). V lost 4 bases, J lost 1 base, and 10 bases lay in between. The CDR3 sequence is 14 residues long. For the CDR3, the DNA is TGTGCCTGGATACAGGGAGTGAACACCGGGGAGCTGTTTTTT. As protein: CAWIQGVNTGELFF.